These 6 T cell receptor beta chains originate from one sample sequenced in a study of Graves' ophthalmopathy and Graves' hyperthyroidism. Amplification of TCR beta CDR3 regions used RNA transcripts. HTBI-primed first-round RT-PCR preceded second-round multiplex PCR. In TCRdb, the multiplex PCR reads were re-called with MiXCR into one record per CDR3 protein. The sample records a few hundred thousand distinct CDR3 sequences, approximately 35% being singletons. Sequencing input: peripheral blood or thyroid tissue (not recorded which). The receptors stem from an adult man with Graves' hyperthyroidism.

V is TRBV5-1 and J is TRBJ2-6, with D perhaps TRBD2 (7 bases). Germline loops: CDR1 SGHRS, CDR2 YFSETQ. The CDR3 runs to 18 residues. Trimming took off 4 bases at V and 0 bases at J, with 17 bases between the two ends. The CDR3 sequence: CASSGGALDSSGANVLTF. CDR3 DNA sequence: TGCGCCAGCAGCGGGGGGGCCCTAGACAGCTCTGGGGCCAACGTCCTGACTTTC.

This clonotype was seen once. The CDR3 region is CSASGRTAGDEQFF. CDR3 DNA: TGCAGTGCTAGTGGCCGGACAGCGGGAGATGAGCAGTTCTTC. V usage is TRBV20-1 and J usage is TRBJ2-7, with TRBD2 matching over 8 bases. The J call is uncertain, as TRBJ2-1 better fits the DNA end. CDR1 and CDR2 from the germline V gene are DFQATT and SNEGSKA (reference sequence). CDR3 length: 14 residues.

The sample holds many counts of this clonotype. The chain has TRBV7-9 and TRBJ1-4, with D hard to call. Germline lookup yields CDR1 SEHNR and CDR2 FQNEAQ (reference sequence). This CDR3 contains 15 residues. V lost 4 bases and J 8 bases, leaving 17 bases between the germline ends. As DNA, the CDR3 is TGTGCCAGCAGCTCCCCCCCGGCGATTGGGGAAAAACTGTTTTTT. It is translated as CASSSPPAIGEKLFF.

This clonotype was observed at least ten times. The chain joins TRBV3-1 to TRBJ2-7, with 8 bases identical to TRBD2. This CDR3 region has 13 residues. J lost 3 bases, V lost 4 bases, and 2 bases had no gene match. Per germline, CDR1 LGHDT and CDR2 YNNKEL (reference sequence). The CDR3 region is CASSRGLDYEQYF. CDR3 sequence (DNA): TGTGCCAGCAGCCGGGGACTAGACTACGAGCAGTACTTC.

This sequence joins TRBV5-1 and TRBJ2-6; the D gene is possibly TRBD1 (5 bases). The V gene lost 0 bases and the J gene lost 0 bases, with 7 bases spanning the gap. CDR1 and CDR2 (germline): SGHRS, YFSETQ. There are 16 residues in the CDR3. CDR3 bases: TGCGCCAGCAGCTTGGGACAGTTCTCTGGGGCCAACGTCCTGACTTTC. Translated: CASSLGQFSGANVLTF.

This clonotype was counted at least ten times. The J gene is TRBJ2-5, the V gene TRBV7-9; 9 bases are shared with TRBD1. Per the germline V gene, CDR1 is SEHNR and CDR2 is FQNEAQ (reference sequence). V gave up 5 bases and J gave up 5 bases; unmatched junction bases: 9. The CDR3 contains 15 residues. The CDR3 spells CASSPPGTGLETQYF. In DNA form, the CDR3 reads TGTGCCAGCAGCCCGCCCGGGACAGGGTTGGAGACCCAGTACTTC.